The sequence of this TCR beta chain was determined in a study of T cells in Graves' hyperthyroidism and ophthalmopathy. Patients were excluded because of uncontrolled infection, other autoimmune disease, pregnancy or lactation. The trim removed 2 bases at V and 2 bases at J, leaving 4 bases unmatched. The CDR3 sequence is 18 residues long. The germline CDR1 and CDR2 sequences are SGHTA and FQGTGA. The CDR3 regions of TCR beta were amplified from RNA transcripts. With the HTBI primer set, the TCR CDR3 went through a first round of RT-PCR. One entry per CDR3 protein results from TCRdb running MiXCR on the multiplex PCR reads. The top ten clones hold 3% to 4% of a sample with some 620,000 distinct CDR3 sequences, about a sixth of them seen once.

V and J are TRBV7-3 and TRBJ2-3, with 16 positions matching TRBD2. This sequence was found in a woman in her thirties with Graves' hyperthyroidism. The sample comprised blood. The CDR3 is CASSLEGTSGRDTDTQYF. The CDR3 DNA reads TGTGCCAGCAGCTTAGAGGGGACTAGCGGGAGGGACACAGATACGCAGTATTTT.